This T cell receptor (beta chain) emerged from a study of cytomegalovirus exposure and HLA in healthy donors. A multiplex PCR was run with 60 Vbeta primers and 13 Jbeta primers. Repertoires were generated with immunoSEQ multiplex PCR, while TCRdb's copy carries only in-frame clones and drops some. Among about 89,000 clones listed, approximately 71% were seen once. The receptor comes from a man aged 25 to 45 in good health and CMV-seronegative. Input material: PBMCs.

The CDR3 DNA is TGTGCCAGCAGCGTAGGGACTACAGATACGCAGTATTTT. This codes for CASSVGTTDTQYF. The rearrangement uses TRBV9 and TRBJ2-3; D is possibly TRBD2 (5 bases). Deletions cut 0 bases from V and 3 bases from J, with 5 bases between. The germline CDR1 and CDR2 sequences are SGDLS and YYNGEE. The CDR3 sequence is 13 residues long.